The present T cell receptor (beta chain) was sequenced within a study of cytomegalovirus exposure and HLA in healthy donors. Donors in the study were healthy people who gave bone marrow. Concerning this clone: The antigen is not known.

Overall study results and limits: For most TCR sequences rarity was the rule, although some public TCRs occurred in many donors.

The PCR was carried out with 60 Vbeta primers and 13 Jbeta primers. Method: immunoSEQ multiplex PCR; TCRdb's copy keeps in-frame clones and lacks some. The sample yields about 150,000 clones, 79% seen once. This CDR3 comprises 15 residues. Germline CDR1 MNHEY, CDR2 SMNVEV (reference sequence). V shed 2 bases, J shed 2 bases, and the junction held 3 bases outside the gene matches. The sequence derives from a man aged 30 to 39 in good health and CMV-seropositive. The rearrangement links TRBV27 to TRBJ2-1; 7 bases are a match to TRBD2. Input material: PBMCs. CDR3 sequence reads: CASSLQRDPYNEQFF. CDR3 nucleotide sequence: TGTGCCAGCAGTTTACAGCGGGATCCCTACAATGAGCAGTTCTTC.